This T cell receptor beta chain was observed in a study of cytotoxic CD8 clonotypes in ibrutinib-treated CLL. In the study overall: Of a cohort that held about a dozen relapsed/refractory and around 14 treatment-naive patients, under 18 were IGHV unmutated. The study's findings and limits: Under therapy, public clonotypes either contracted or stayed stable, and they were uncommon. At the start, clonality exceeded age-matched healthy donors and followed circulating CD8+ T-cell counts.

Comment on this clone: Its antigen is not known.

V was shortened by 5 bases and J by 1 base, with 8 bases between the two germline ends. There are 13 residues in the CDR3. Germline V lookup: CDR1 MNHNS, CDR2 SASEGT. The repertoire was sequenced with immunoSEQ multiplex PCR; TCRdb's copy has only in-frame clones and lacks some. The sample consists of about 130,000 clones, 70% to 90% of them appearing once. The rearrangement links TRBV6-1 to TRBJ1-2; TRBD1 might be the D (5 bases). The clonotype comes from a human donor with chronic lymphocytic leukemia. Sample: PBMCs, taken after 24 months of ibrutinib treatment. The CDR3 region is CASSRGVNYGYTF. The CDR3 region has the DNA TGTGCCAGCAGTAGAGGGGTTAACTATGGCTACACCTTC.